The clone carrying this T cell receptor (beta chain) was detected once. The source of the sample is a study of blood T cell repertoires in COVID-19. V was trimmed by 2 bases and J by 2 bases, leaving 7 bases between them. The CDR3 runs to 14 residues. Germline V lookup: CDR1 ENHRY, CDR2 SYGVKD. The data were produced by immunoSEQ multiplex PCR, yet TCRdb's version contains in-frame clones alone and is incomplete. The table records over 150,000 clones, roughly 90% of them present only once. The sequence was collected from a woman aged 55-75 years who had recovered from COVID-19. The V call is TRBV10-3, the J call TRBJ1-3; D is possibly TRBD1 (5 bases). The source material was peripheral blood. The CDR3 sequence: CAISEGAAGNTIYF. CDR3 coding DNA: TGTGCCATCAGTGAGGGGGCAGCTGGAAACACCATATATTTT.